These 16 T cell receptor beta chains came from one sample sequenced in a study of cytomegalovirus exposure and HLA in healthy donors. Here immunoSEQ multiplex PCR was the method, and the copy in TCRdb shows in-frame clones only, minus some. The sample contains 100,000 to 150,000 clones, over 90% of which appear only once. What was sequenced was PBMCs. The receptors originated from a woman under 30 in good health and CMV-seronegative.

V gene TRBV6-5 combines with J gene TRBJ2-7, with 8 bases identical to TRBD2. Germline values: CDR1 MNHEY, CDR2 SVGAGI. V dropped 6 bases and J dropped 10; count of bases not matched to a gene: 11. The CDR3 runs to 13 residues. DNA of the CDR3: TGTGCCAGCAGCCCGGGGGGGAAGGGAGAACAGTACTTC. Protein: CASSPGGKGEQYF.

The chain recombines TRBV11-2 with TRBJ2-1, with 11 bases matching TRBD2. V shed 5 bases and J 5 bases; nucleotides not matched to a gene: 5. The CDR3 contains 15 residues. Looked up from germline, CDR1 is SGHAT and CDR2 is FQNNGV. CDR3 sequence: CASSSLAGGDNEQFF. The CDR3 DNA follows: TGTGCCAGCAGCAGCCTAGCGGGAGGTGACAATGAGCAGTTCTTC.

This chain joins TRBV4-2 and TRBJ2-7, with D tentatively TRBD2 (6 bases). The CDR3 is made up of 13 amino acids. V was clipped by 4 bases and J by 5 bases, with 12 bases between them. Germline lookup yields CDR1 LGHNA and CDR2 YNFKEQ. This chain's CDR3 is CASSPWAGNEQYF. For the CDR3, the DNA is TGTGCCAGCAGCCCCTGGGCGGGAAACGAGCAGTACTTC.

The sample holds one count of this clone. The rearrangement uses TRBV2 and TRBJ2-3; D remains unclear. Between the trimmed V and J ends, which lost 3 bases and 4 bases, there was a span of 8 bases. CDR3 length equals 13 residues. The germline V gene encodes CDR1 SNHLY and CDR2 FYNNEI. CDR3 bases: TGTGCCAGCAGTGATCAGTTACCAGATACGCAGTATTTT. As protein: CASSDQLPDTQYF.

The rearrangement uses TRBV4-1 and TRBJ1-2; D remains ambiguous. Per germline, CDR1 MGHRA and CDR2 YSYEKL. Trimming pared 6 bases from V and 8 bases from J, leaving 22 bases between. The CDR3 length is 15 residues. CDR3 sequence: CASSFVPGGKEGYTF. In nucleotides, the CDR3 is TGCGCCAGCAGTTTTGTCCCCGGCGGCAAGGAGGGCTACACCTTC.

V gene TRBV5-6 combines with J gene TRBJ2-3; tentative D call: TRBD2 (6 bases). Germline lookup yields CDR1 SGHDT and CDR2 YYEEEE. Trimming shortened V by 4 bases and J by 3 bases, and 18 bases separated the two germline ends. The CDR3 contains 16 residues. CDR3 protein: CASSEPGLGLTDTQYF. For the CDR3, the DNA is TGTGCCAGCAGCGAACCGGGACTGGGCTTGACAGATACGCAGTATTTT.

On this clone itself: Because the CDR3 is missing its conserved closing phenylalanine or tryptophan, this is likely a read error. No DNA is shown, since the ends of the CDR3 on it are uncertain; the CDR3 is the one TCRdb lists. This chain joins TRBV29-1 and TRBJ1-2; TRBD1 is the table's D call, not checked against the DNA. CDR1 and CDR2 (germline): SQVTM, ANQGSEA. The CDR3 is 12 amino acids long, termini counted. The CDR3 is CSVEDAPTGILL.

The chain couples TRBV9 to TRBJ1-5, with a tentative D call TRBD1 (6 bases). The CDR3 loop spans 15 amino acids. V was trimmed by 3 bases and J by 5 bases, leaving 15 bases between them. From germline, CDR1 is SGDLS and CDR2 YYNGEE. CDR3 in amino acids: CASSERGGSDQPQHF. The CDR3 DNA reads TGTGCCAGCAGCGAGAGGGGGGGCTCTGATCAGCCCCAGCATTTT.

The rearrangement uses TRBV6-6 and TRBJ1-2; TRBD1 is a possible D gene (6 bases). Germline CDR1 MNHNY, CDR2 SVGAGI (reference sequence). V lost 6 bases and J 4 bases, leaving 21 bases between the germline ends. The CDR3 runs to 16 residues. As DNA, the CDR3 is TGTGCCAGCAGGTTCCTCCTCATACAGGGTACCTATGGCTACACCTTC. Translating gives CASRFLLIQGTYGYTF.

This clone was detected only once. V and J are TRBV7-9 and TRBJ2-1; D is undetermined. Germline assignment: CDR1 SEHNR and CDR2 FQNEAQ (reference sequence). Trimming removed 11 bases from V and 0 bases from J, with 8 bases in between. This CDR3 comprises 12 residues. CDR3 nucleotides: TGTGCCGAAGAGGACTCCTACAATGAGCAGTTCTTC. Protein sequence: CAEEDSYNEQFF.

V is TRBV7-2 and J is TRBJ1-2; maybe TRBD1 (6 bases). V lost 3 bases to trimming and J lost 2 bases, with 7 bases between them. Germline V gives CDR1 SGHTA, CDR2 FQGNSA. The CDR3 spans 13 residues. CDR3 DNA: TGTGCCAGCAGCTTCGACAGGAACTATGGCTACACCTTC. Translated: CASSFDRNYGYTF.

The sample holds one count of this clone. The V gene is TRBV30, the J gene TRBJ1-1; perhaps TRBD1 as D (6 bases). This CDR3 has 13 residues. V shed 2 bases and J shed 2 bases, with 9 bases lying between them. Germline-derived CDR1 and CDR2 are GTSNPN and SVGIG (reference sequence). CDR3 bases: TGTGCCTGGAGTAAACAGGGAAACACTGAAGCTTTCTTT. Protein product: CAWSKQGNTEAFF. Full variable domain (rest looked up from reference TRBV30 and TRBJ1-1): SQTIHQWPATLVQPVGSPLSLECTVEGTSNPNLYWYRQAAGRGLQLLFYSVGIGQISSEVPQNLSASRPQDRQFILSSKKLLLSDSGFYLCAWSKQGNTEAFFGQGTRLTVV.

V usage is TRBV5-4 and J usage is TRBJ2-2; D ambiguous. Germline CDR1 reads SGHNT; CDR2 reads YYREEE (reference sequence). V was trimmed by 0 bases and J by 5 bases, leaving 5 bases between them. This CDR3 has 13 amino acids. CDR3 nucleotide sequence: TGTGCCAGCAGCTTGGCAACTACCGGGGAGCTGTTTTTT. Protein product: CASSLATTGELFF.

This rearrangement joins TRBV28 to TRBJ1-1; no clear D gene. V lost 2 bases to trimming and J lost 5 bases, with 15 bases between them. This CDR3 has 15 residues. Germline V gene lookup returns CDR1 MDHEN and CDR2 SYDVKM. CDR3 sequence: CASSLRFGVTTEAFF. The DNA of the CDR3 is TGTGCCAGCAGTTTAAGATTCGGGGTGACGACTGAAGCTTTCTTT.

V and J are TRBV7-9 and TRBJ2-5, with D possibly being TRBD2 (5 bases). Germline CDR1 reads SEHNR; CDR2 reads FQNEAQ (reference sequence). The length of the CDR3 is 14 residues. Trimming removed 5 bases at V and 7 bases at J, with 17 bases between. The CDR3 region is CASSPRPSEGTQYF. CDR3 DNA: TGTGCCAGCAGCCCACGACCCTCCGAGGGGACCCAGTACTTC.

J is TRBJ2-2 and V is TRBV9; D might be TRBD1 (6 bases). This CDR3 comprises 14 residues. Germline CDR1 is SGDLS and CDR2 is YYNGEE. V lost 6 bases and J 0 bases, leaving 9 bases between the germline ends. The CDR3, as DNA: TGTGCCAGCACGGACAGATCGAACACCGGGGAGCTGTTTTTT. As protein: CASTDRSNTGELFF.